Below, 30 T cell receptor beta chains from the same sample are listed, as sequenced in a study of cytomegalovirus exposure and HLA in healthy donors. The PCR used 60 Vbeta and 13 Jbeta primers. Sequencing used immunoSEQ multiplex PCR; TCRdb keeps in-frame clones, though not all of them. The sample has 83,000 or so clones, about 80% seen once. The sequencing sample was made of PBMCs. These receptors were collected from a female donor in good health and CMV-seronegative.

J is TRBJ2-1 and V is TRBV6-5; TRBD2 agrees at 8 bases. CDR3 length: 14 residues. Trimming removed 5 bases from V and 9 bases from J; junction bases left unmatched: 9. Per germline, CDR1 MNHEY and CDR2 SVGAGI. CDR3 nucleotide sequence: TGTGCCAGCAGTCTCGGGGTAGCGGGAAGTGAGCAGTTCTTC. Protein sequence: CASSLGVAGSEQFF.

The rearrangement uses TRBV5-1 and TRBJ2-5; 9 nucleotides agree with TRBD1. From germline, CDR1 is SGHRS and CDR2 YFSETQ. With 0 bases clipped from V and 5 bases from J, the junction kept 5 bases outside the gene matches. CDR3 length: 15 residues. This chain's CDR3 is CASSLGQGGTETQYF. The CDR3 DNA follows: TGCGCCAGCAGCTTGGGACAGGGGGGGACTGAGACCCAGTACTTC. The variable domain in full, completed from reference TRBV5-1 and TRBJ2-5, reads KAGVTQTPRYLIKTRGQQVTLSCSPISGHRSVSWYQQTPGQGLQFLFEYFSETQRNKGNFPGRFSGRQFSNSRSEMNVSTLELGDSALYLCASSLGQGGTETQYFGPGTRLLVL.

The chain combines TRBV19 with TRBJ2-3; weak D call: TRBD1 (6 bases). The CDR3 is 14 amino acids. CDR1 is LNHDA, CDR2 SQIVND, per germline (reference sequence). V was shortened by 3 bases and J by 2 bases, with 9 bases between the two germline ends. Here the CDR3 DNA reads TGTGCCAGTAGTATGAAGGGGGACACAGATACGCAGTATTTT. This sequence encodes CASSMKGDTDTQYF.

The CDR3 DNA follows: TGCGCCAGCAGCTTGGAACAGGGGGGTACCTACGAGCAGTACTTC. This encodes CASSLEQGGTYEQYF. V is TRBV5-1 and J is TRBJ2-7, with TRBD1 matching over 8 bases. Germline V CDR1 and CDR2: SGHRS, YFSETQ. The CDR3 contains 15 residues. Trimming removed 0 bases from V and 2 bases from J; junction bases left unmatched: 4.

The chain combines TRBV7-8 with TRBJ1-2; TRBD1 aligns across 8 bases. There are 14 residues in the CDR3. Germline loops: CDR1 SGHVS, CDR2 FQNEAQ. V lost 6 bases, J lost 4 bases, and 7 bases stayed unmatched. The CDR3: CASRPRGQGYGYTF. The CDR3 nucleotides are TGTGCCAGCAGACCCAGGGGGCAGGGCTATGGCTACACCTTC.

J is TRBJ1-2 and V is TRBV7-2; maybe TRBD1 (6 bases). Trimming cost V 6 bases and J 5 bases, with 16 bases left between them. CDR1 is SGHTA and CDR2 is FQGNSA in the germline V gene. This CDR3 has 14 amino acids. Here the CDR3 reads CASSSTGTQYGYTF. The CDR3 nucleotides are TGTGCCAGCAGTTCAACCGGGACACAGTATGGCTACACCTTC.

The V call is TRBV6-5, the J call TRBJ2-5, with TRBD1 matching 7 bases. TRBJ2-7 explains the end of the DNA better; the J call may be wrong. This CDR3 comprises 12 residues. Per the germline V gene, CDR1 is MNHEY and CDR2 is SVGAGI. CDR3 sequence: CASRDSSYEQYF. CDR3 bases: TGTGCCAGCCGGGACAGCTCCTACGAGCAGTACTTC.

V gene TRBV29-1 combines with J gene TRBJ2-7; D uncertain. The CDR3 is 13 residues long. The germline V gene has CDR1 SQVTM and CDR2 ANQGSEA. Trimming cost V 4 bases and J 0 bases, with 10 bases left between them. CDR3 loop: CSVGGLLSYEQYF. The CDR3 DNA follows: TGCAGCGTTGGTGGGCTTCTCTCCTACGAGCAGTACTTC.

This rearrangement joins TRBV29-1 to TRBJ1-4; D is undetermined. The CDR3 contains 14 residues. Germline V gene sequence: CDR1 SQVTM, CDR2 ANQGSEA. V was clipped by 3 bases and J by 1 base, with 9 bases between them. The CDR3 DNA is TGCAGCGTTGAGGCCGGCGGAACTAATGAAAAACTGTTTTTT. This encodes CSVEAGGTNEKLFF.

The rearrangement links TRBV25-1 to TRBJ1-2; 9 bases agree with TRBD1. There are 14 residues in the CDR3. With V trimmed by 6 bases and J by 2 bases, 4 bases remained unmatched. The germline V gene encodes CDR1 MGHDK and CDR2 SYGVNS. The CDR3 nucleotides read TGTGCCAGCAGAGAGGGGACAGGGAACTATGGCTACACCTTC. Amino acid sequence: CASREGTGNYGYTF.

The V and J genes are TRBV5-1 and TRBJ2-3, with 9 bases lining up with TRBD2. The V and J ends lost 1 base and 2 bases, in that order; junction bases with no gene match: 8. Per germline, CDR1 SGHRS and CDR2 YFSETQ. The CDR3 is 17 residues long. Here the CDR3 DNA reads TGCGCCAGCAGCTTGTCGGCTAGCGGGGTTGTCACAGATACGCAGTATTTT. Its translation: CASSLSASGVVTDTQYF.

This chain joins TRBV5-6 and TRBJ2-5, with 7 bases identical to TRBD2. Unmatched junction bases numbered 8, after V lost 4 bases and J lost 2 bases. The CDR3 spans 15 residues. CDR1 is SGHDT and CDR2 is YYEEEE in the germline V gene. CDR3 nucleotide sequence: TGTGCCAGCAGCCACATCCGAGCGGGGCAAGAGACCCAGTACTTC. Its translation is CASSHIRAGQETQYF.

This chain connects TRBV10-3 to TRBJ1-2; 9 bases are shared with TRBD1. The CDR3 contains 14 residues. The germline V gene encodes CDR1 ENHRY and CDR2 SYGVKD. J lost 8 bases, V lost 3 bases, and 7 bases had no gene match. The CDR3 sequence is CAISEAGTGIGYTF. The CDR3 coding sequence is TGTGCCATCAGTGAAGCCGGGACAGGGATCGGCTACACCTTC.

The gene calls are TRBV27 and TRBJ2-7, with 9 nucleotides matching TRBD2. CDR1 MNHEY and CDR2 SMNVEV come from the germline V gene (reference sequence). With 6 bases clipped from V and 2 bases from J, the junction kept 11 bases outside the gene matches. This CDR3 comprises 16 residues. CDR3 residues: CASSQARASGAYEQYF. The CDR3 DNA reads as TGTGCCAGCAGCCAAGCTCGGGCTAGCGGGGCCTACGAGCAGTACTTC.

As DNA, the CDR3 is TGTGCCAGTAGTATCCGACAGGGGGGTGGCTACACCTTC. Its translation is CASSIRQGGGYTF. V is TRBV19 and J is TRBJ1-2, with TRBD1 identical over 9 bases. This CDR3 spans 13 amino acids. Germline values: CDR1 LNHDA, CDR2 SQIVND (reference sequence). V dropped 3 bases and J dropped 7; count of bases not matched to a gene: 3.

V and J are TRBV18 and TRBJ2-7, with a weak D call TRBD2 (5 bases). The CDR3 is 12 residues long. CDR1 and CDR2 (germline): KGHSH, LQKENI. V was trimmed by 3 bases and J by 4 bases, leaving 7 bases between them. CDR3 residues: CASSPGDYEQYF. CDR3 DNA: TGTGCCAGCTCACCGGGAGATTACGAGCAGTACTTC.

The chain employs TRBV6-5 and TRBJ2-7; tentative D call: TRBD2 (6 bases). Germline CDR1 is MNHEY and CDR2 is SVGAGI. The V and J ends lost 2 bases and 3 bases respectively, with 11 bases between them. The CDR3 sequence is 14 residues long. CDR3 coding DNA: TGTGCCAGCAGTTACGGGGGGACCAGCTACGAGCAGTACTTC. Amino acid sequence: CASSYGGTSYEQYF.

In DNA, the CDR3 is TGTGCCAGCAGCTCCGACAGGGGGGTCTATGGCTACACCTTC. It specifies CASSSDRGVYGYTF. The chain joins TRBV7-2 to TRBJ1-2; 9 bases fit TRBD1. This CDR3 is 14 amino acids long. Germline V gene lookup returns CDR1 SGHTA and CDR2 FQGNSA. J was trimmed by 4 bases and V by 4 bases; bases with no gene match: 4. Based on the CDR3 plus reference TRBV7-2 and TRBJ1-2, the full variable domain is GAGVSQSPSNKVTEKGKDVELRCDPISGHTALYWYRQSLGQGLEFLIYFQGNSAPDKSGLPSDRFSAERTGGSVSTLTIQRTQQEDSAVYLCASSSDRGVYGYTFGSGTRLTVV.

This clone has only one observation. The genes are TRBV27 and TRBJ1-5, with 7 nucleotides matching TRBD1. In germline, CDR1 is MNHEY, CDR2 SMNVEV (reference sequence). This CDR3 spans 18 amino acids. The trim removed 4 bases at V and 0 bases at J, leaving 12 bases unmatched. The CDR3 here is CASSSLGTAFDSNQPQHF. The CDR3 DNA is TGTGCCAGCAGTTCGCTCGGGACAGCTTTTGATAGCAATCAGCCCCAGCATTTT.

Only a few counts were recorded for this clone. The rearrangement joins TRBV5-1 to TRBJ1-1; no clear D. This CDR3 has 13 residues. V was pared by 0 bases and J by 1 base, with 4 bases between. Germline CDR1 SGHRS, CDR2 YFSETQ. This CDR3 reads CASSLAKNTEAFF. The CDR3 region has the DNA TGCGCCAGCAGCTTGGCCAAGAACACTGAAGCTTTCTTT. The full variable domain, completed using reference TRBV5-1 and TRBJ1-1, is KAGVTQTPRYLIKTRGQQVTLSCSPISGHRSVSWYQQTPGQGLQFLFEYFSETQRNKGNFPGRFSGRQFSNSRSEMNVSTLELGDSALYLCASSLAKNTEAFFGQGTRLTVV.

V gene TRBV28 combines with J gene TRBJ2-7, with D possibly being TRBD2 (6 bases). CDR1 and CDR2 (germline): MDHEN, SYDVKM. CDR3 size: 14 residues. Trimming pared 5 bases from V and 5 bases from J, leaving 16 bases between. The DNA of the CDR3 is TGTGCCAGCAGTCCATGGGAGGTGGGAAACGAGCAGTACTTC. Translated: CASSPWEVGNEQYF. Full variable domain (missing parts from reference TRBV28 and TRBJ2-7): DVKVTQSSRYLVKRTGEKVFLECVQDMDHENMFWYRQDPGLGLRLIYFSYDVKMKEKGDIPEGYSVSREKKERFSLILESASTNQTSMYLCASSPWEVGNEQYFGPGTRLTVT.

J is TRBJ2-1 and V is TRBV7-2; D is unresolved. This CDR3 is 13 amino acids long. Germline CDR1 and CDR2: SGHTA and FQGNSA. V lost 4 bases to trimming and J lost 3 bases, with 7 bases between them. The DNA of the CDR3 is TGTGCCAGCAGCTCCCTAGTCTACAATGAGCAGTTCTTC. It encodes CASSSLVYNEQFF.

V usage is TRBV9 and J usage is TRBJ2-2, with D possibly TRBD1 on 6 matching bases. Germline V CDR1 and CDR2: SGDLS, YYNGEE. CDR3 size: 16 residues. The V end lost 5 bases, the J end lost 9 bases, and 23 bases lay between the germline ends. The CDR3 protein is CASSYRQALGERELFF. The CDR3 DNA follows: TGTGCCAGCAGTTACCGACAGGCCTTGGGGGAACGGGAGCTGTTTTTT.

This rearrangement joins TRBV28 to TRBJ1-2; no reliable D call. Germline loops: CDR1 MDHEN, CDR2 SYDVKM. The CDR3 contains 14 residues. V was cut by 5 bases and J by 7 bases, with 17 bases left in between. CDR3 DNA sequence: TGTGCCAGCAGTCCCGAGATTAGGAGGTCTGGCTACACCTTC. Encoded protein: CASSPEIRRSGYTF.

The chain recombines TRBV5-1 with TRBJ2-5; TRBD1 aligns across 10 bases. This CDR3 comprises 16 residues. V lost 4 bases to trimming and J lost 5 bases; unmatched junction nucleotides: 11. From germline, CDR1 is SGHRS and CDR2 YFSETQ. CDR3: CASSAEGTGAFETQYF. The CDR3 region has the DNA TGCGCCAGCAGCGCGGAGGGGACAGGGGCTTTTGAGACCCAGTACTTC. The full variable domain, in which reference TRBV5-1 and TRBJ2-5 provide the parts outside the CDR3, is KAGVTQTPRYLIKTRGQQVTLSCSPISGHRSVSWYQQTPGQGLQFLFEYFSETQRNKGNFPGRFSGRQFSNSRSEMNVSTLELGDSALYLCASSAEGTGAFETQYFGPGTRLLVL.

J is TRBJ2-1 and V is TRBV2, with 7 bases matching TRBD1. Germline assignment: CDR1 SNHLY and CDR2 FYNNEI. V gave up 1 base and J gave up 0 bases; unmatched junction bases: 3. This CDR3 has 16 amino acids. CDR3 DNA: TGTGCCAGCAGTGAAGGTGCAGGGGGCTCCTACAATGAGCAGTTCTTC. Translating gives CASSEGAGGSYNEQFF.

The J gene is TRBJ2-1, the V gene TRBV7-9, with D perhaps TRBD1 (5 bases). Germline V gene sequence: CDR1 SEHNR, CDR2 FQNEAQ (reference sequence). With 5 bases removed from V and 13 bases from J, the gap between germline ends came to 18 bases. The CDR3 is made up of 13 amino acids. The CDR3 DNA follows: TGTGCCAGCAGCCGCGTCCCAGGGCTAGGTCAGTTCTTC. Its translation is CASSRVPGLGQFF. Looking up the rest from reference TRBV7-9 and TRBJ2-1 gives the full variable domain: DTGVSQNPRHKITKRGQNVTFRCDPISEHNRLYWYRQTLGQGPEFLTYFQNEAQLEKSRLLSDRFSAERPKGSFSTLEIQRTEQGDSAMYLCASSRVPGLGQFFGPGTRLTVL.

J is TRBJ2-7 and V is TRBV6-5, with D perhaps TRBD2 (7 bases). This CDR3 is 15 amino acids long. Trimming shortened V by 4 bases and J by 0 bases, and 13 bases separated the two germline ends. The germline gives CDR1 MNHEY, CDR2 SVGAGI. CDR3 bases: TGTGCCAGCAGTTTGAGGGGGAGGGGCTCCTACGAGCAGTACTTC. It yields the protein CASSLRGRGSYEQYF.

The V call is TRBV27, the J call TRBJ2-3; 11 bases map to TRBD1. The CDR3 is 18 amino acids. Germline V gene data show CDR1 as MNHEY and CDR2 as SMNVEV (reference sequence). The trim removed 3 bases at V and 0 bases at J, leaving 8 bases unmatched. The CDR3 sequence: CASSLDRGPSGSTDTQYF. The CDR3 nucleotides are TGTGCCAGCAGTTTGGACAGGGGGCCATCAGGGAGCACAGATACGCAGTATTTT.

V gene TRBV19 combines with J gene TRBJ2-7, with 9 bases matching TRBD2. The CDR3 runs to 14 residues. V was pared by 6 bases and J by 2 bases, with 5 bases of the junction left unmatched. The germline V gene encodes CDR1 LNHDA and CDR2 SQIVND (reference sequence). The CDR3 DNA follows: TGTGCCAGTAGGAGGACTAGCGAACCCTACGAGCAGTACTTC. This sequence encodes CASRRTSEPYEQYF.